A single sample gave rise to the 3 T cell receptor beta chains below, sequenced in a study listed by TCRdb under 2016. Libraries were built with RT-PCR. Sequencing used an Illumina MiSeq. The public reads were quality trimmed at Q25 with fastp and then assembled into clones with MiXCR by TCRdb, keeping productive beta chains. Rows are combined by CDR3 protein, so each entry shows the most common genes and DNA. Within this sample are about 680,000 distinct CDR3 sequences, with 13% to 15% of them counted one time only. 3% to 4.5% of the sample is in the top ten clones. The sequenced material came from memory CD4+ T cells from blood. Every receptor here comes from a female donor in good health, serving as a healthy control.

This clonotype was recorded at least ten times. The chain recombines TRBV20-1 with TRBJ2-1, with 9 bases that match TRBD1. This CDR3 is built from 13 residues. The V and J ends lost 5 bases and 7 bases, in that order; junction bases with no gene match: 6. The V gene's germline CDR1 is DFQATT and CDR2 SNEGSKA (reference sequence). The CDR3 loop reads CSAESGTGNEQFF. CDR3 sequence (DNA): TGCAGTGCTGAGTCCGGGACAGGGAATGAGCAGTTCTTC.

CDR3 coding DNA: TGTGCCAGCAGTTATTACAGGGACAATGAGCAGTTCTTC. As protein: CASSYYRDNEQFF. The chain recombines TRBV6-2 or TRBV6-3 with TRBJ2-1, with D possibly being TRBD1 (6 bases). V was trimmed by 3 bases and J by 5 bases, leaving 8 bases between them. CDR1 is MNHEY, CDR2 SVGEGT, per germline. The CDR3 spans 13 residues.

This clonotype has a count of ten or more. This chain joins TRBV7-9 and TRBJ1-1; 7 positions match TRBD1. V shed 5 bases and J 5 bases; nucleotides not matched to a gene: 8. This CDR3 contains 14 residues. CDR1 and CDR2 (germline): SEHNR, FQNEAQ (reference sequence). CDR3 amino acids: CASSPQGVGTEAFF. The CDR3 DNA reads TGTGCCAGCAGCCCCCAGGGGGTGGGGACTGAAGCTTTCTTT.